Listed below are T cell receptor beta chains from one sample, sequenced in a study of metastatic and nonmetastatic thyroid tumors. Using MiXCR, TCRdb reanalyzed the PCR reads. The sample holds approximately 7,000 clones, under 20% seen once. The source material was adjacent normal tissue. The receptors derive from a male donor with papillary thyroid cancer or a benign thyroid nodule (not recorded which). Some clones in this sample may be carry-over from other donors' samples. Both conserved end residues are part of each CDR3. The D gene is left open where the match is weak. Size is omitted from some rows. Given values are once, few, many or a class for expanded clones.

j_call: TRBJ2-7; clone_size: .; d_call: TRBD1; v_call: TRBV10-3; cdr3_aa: CAISASTGAYEQYF; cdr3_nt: TGTGCCATCAGCGCGTCAACAGGGGCCTACGAGCAGTACTTC
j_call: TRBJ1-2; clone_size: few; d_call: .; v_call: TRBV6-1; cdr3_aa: CASSPGGPYGYTF; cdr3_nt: TGTGCCAGCAGTCCCGGGGGGCCCTATGGCTACACCTTC
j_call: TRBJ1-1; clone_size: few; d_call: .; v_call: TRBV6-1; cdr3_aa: CASSDRREAFF; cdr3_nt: TGTGCCAGCAGCGACAGGCGTGAAGCTTTCTTT
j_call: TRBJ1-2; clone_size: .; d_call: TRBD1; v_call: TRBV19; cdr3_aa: CASSNGPGQAYGHTF; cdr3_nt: TGTGCCAGCAGTAATGGTCCGGGACAGGCCTATGGCCACACCTTC
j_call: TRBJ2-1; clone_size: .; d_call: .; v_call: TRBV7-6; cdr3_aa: CASSFHGSYNEQFF; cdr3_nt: TGTGCCAGCAGCTTCCACGGCTCCTACAATGAGCAGTTCTTC
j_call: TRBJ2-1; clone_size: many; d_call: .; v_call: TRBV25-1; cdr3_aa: CASSPSPGYNEQFF; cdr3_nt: TGTGCCAGCAGTCCTAGCCCTGGCTACAATGAGCAGTTCTTC
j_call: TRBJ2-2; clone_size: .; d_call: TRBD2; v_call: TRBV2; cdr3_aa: CASSRGGPNTGELFF; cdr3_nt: TGTGCCAGCTCACGGGGGGGACCGAACACCGGGGAGCTGTTTTTT
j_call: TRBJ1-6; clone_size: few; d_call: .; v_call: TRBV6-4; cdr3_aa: CASSDGGDNSPLHF; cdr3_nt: TGTGCCAGCAGTGATGGAGGGGACAATTCACCCCTCCACTTT
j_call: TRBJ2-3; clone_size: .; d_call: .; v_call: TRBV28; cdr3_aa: CASSSRTDTQYF; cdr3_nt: TGTGCCAGCAGTTCTCGCACAGATACGCAGTATTTT
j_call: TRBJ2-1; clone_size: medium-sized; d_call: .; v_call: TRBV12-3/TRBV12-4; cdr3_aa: CASSTLIRERAEQFF; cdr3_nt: TGTGCCAGCAGCACTTTGATCAGAGAGCGGGCTGAGCAGTTCTTC
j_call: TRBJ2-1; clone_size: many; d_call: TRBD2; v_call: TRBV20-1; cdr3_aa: CSALTSGTYNEQFF; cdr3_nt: TGCAGTGCTCTGACTAGCGGGACCTACAATGAGCAGTTCTTC
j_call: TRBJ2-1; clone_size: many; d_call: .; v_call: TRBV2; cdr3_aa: CASSAGDLSYNEQFF; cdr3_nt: TGTGCCAGCAGTGCCGGGGACCTCTCCTACAATGAGCAGTTCTTC
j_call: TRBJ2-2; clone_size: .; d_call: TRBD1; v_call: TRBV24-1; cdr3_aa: CATSIRGLGTGELFF; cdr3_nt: TGTGCCACCAGTATTAGGGGGCTTGGCACCGGGGAGCTGTTTTTT
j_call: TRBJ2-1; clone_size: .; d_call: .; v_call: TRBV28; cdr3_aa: CASRGIKGYNEQFF; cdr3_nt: TGTGCCAGCAGGGGGATAAAAGGCTACAATGAGCAGTTCTTC
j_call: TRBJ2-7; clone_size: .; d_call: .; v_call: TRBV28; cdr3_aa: CASRPAGGSYEQYF; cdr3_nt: TGTGCCAGCAGACCAGCCGGGGGCTCCTACGAGCAGTACTTC
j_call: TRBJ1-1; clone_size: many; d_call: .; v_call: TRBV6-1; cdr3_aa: CASSSTGTPNTEAFF; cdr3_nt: TGTGCCAGCAGTTCAACCGGGACACCTAACACTGAAGCTTTCTTT
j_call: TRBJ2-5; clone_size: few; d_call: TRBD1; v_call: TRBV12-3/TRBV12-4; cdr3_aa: CASGLQQGEETQYF; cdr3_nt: TGTGCCAGCGGGTTACAACAGGGGGAAGAGACCCAGTACTTC
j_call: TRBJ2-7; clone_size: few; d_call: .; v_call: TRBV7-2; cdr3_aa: CASSLTRDNYEQYF; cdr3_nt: TGTGCCAGCAGCCTTACGCGGGACAACTACGAGCAGTACTTC
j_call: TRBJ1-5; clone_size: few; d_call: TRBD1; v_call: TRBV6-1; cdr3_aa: CATWDRNQPQHF; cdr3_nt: TGTGCCACCTGGGACAGGAATCAGCCCCAGCATTTT
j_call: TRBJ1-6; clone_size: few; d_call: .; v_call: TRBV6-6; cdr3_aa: CASSYEQGNSPLHF; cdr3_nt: TGTGCCAGCAGTTACGAACAGGGTAATTCACCCCTCCACTTT
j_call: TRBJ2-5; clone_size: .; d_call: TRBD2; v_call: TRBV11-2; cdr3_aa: CASSLRPSGGLGGETQYF; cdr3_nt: TGTGCCAGCAGCTTAAGGCCTAGCGGGGGGCTCGGTGGAGAGACCCAGTACTTC
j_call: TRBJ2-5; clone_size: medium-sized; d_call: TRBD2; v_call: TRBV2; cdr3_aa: CASSAGLADKETQYF; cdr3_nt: TGTGCCAGCAGCGCCGGACTAGCGGACAAAGAGACCCAGTACTTC
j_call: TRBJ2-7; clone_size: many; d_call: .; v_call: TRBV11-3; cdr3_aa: CASSFRLWSSYEQYF; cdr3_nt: TGTGCCAGCAGCTTTCGACTCTGGAGCTCCTACGAGCAGTACTTC
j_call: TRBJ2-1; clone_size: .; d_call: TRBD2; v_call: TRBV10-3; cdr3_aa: CAISWSSGSSYNEQFF; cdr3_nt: TGTGCCATCAGTTGGAGTAGCGGGAGCTCCTACAATGAGCAGTTCTTC
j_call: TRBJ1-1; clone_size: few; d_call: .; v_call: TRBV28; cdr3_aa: CASSQLKTKAFF; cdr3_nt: TGTGCCAGCAGCCAACTCAAGACGAAAGCTTTCTTT
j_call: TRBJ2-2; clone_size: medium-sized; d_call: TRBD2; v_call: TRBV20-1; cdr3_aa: CSARSAREAGELFF; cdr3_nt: TGCAGTGCTAGATCTGCTCGGGAGGCCGGGGAGCTGTTTTTT
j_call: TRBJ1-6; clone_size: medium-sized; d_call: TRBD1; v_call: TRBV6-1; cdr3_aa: CASSFTTDRGSPLHF; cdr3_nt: TGTGCCAGCAGTTTCACTACGGACAGGGGCTCACCCCTCCACTTT
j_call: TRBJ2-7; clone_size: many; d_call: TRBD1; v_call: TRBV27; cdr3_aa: CASSFRGLISYEQYF; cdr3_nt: TGTGCCAGCAGTTTCAGGGGGCTGATCTCCTACGAGCAGTACTTC
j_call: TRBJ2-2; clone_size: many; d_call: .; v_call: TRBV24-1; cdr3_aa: CATSPRAGYTGELFF; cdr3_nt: TGTGCCACCTCGCCTCGGGCAGGTTATACCGGGGAGCTGTTTTTT
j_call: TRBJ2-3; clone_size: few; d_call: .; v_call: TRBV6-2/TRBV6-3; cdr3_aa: CASSLTGYTDTQYF; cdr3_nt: TGTGCCAGCAGTCTTACAGGCTACACAGATACGCAGTATTTT
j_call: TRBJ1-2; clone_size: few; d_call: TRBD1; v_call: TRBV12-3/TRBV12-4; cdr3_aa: CASSATGNYGYTF; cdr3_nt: TGTGCCAGCAGCGCGACAGGGAACTATGGCTACACCTTC
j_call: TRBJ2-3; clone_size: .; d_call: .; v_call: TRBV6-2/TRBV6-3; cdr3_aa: CASSFGWPTDTQYF; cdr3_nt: TGTGCCAGTAGTTTCGGATGGCCCACAGATACTCAGTATTTT
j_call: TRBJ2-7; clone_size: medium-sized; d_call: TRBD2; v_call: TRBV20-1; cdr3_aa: CSASRTSGSSYEQYF; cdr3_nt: TGCAGTGCTAGCCGAACTAGCGGGAGTTCGTACGAGCAGTACTTC
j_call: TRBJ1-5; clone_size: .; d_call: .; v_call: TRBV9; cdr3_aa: CASSLWEGDPQHF; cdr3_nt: TGTGCCAGCAGCCTGTGGGAGGGGGACCCCCAGCATTTT
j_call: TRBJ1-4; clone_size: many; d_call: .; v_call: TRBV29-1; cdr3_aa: CSVEVFEKLFF; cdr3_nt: TGCAGCGTTGAAGTCTTCGAAAAACTGTTTTTT
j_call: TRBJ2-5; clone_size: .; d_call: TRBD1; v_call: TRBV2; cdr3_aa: CASSARTGEETQYF; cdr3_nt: TGTGCCAGCAGTGCCCGGACAGGAGAAGAGACCCAGTACTTC
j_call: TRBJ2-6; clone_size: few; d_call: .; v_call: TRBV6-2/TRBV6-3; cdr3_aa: CASGAGAGANVLTF; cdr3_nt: TGTGCCAGCGGCGCAGGGGCAGGGGCCAACGTCCTGACTTTC
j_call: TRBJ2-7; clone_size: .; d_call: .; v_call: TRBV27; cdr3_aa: CASSLSESYEQYF; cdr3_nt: TGTGCCAGCAGTTTATCCGAGTCCTACGAGCAGTACTTC
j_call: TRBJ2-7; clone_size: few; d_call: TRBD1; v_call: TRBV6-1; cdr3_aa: CASSAGPGQAYEQYF; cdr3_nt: TGTGCCAGCAGTGCGGGGCCGGGACAGGCCTACGAGCAGTACTTC
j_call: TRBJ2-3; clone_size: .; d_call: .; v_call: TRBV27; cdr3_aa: CASSEWAGNTDTQYF; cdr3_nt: TGTGCCAGCAGTGAATGGGCGGGGAACACAGATACGCAGTATTTT
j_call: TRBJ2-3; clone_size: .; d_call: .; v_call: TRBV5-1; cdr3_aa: CASRPELSTDTQYF; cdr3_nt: TGCGCCAGCAGACCCGAACTTAGCACAGATACGCAGTATTTT
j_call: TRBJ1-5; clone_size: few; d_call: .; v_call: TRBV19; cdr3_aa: CASSIGGDDQPQHF; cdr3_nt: TGTGCCAGTAGTATCGGCGGGGATGATCAGCCCCAGCATTTT
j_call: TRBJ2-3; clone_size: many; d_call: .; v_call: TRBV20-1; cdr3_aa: CSAREVGDRALDTQYF; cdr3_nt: TGCAGTGCTAGAGAGGTCGGAGACAGAGCCCTAGATACGCAGTATTTT
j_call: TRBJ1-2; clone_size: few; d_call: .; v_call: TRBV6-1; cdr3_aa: CASSAYIGSYTF; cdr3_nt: TGTGCCAGCAGTGCTTACATTGGTAGCTACACCTTC
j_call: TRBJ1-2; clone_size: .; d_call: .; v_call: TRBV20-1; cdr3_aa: CSARQKGDYTF; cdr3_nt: TGCAGTGCTAGGCAAAAAGGGGACTACACCTTC
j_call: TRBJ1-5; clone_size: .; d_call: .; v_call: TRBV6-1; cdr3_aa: CASSGGLPQHF; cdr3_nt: TGTGCCAGCAGTGGGGGCTTACCCCAGCATTTT
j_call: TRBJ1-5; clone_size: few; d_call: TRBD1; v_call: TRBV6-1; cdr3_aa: CASIPGTVSNQPQHF; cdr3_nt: TGTGCCAGCATCCCCGGGACAGTAAGCAATCAGCCCCAGCATTTT
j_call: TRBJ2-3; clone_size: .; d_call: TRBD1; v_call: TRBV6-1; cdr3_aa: CASSADRLTDTQYF; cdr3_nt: TGTGCCAGCAGTGCGGACAGGTTAACAGATACGCAGTATTTT